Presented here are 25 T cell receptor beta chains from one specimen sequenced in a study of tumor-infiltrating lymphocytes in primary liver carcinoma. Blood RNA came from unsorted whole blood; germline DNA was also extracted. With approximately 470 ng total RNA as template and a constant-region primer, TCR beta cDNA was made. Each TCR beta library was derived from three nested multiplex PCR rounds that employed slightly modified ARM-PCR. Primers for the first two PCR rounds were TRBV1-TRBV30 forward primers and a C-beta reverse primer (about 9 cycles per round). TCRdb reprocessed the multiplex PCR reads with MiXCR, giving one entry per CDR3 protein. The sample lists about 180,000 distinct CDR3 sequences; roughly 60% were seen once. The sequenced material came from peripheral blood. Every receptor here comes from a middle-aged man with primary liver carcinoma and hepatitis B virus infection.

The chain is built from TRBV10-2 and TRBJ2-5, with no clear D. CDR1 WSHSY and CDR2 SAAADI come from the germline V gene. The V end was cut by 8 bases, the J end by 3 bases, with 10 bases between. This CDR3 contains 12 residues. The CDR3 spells CASESIKETQYF. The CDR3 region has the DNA TGCGCCAGCGAGAGCATCAAAGAGACCCAGTACTTC.

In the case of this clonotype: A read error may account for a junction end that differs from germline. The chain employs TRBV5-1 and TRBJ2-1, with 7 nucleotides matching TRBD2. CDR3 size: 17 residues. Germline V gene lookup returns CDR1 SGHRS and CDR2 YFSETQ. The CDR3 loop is CPSSSQSSGSVYNEQFF. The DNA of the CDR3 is TGCCCCAGCAGCTCCCAATCTAGCGGTTCCGTCTACAACGAGCAGTTCTTC.

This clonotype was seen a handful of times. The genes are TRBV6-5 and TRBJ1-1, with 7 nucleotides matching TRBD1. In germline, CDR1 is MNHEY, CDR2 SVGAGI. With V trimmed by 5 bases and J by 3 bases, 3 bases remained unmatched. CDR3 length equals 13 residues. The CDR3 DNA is TGTGCCAGCAGTGCAACAGGGGACACTGAAGCTTTCTTT. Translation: CASSATGDTEAFF.

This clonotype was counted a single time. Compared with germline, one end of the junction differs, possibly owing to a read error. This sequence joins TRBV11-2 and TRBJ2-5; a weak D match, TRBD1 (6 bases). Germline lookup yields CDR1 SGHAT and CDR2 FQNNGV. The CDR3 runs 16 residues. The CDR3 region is CTSSLLAFKGGEIQYF. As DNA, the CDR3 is TGTACCAGCAGCTTACTGGCCTTCAAAGGGGGAGAGATCCAGTACTTC.

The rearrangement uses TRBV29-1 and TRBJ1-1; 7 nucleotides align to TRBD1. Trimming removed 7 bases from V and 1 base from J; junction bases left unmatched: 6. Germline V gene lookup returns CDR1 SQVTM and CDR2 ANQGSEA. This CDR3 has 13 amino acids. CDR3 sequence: CSARGQQNTEAFF. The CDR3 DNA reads TGCAGCGCGCGGGGACAGCAGAACACTGAAGCTTTCTTT. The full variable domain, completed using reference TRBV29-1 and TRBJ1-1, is SAVISQKPSRDICQRGTSLTIQCQVDSQVTMMFWYRQQPGQSLTLIATANQGSEATYESGFVIDKFPISRPNLTFSTLTVSNMSPEDSSIYLCSARGQQNTEAFFGQGTRLTVV.

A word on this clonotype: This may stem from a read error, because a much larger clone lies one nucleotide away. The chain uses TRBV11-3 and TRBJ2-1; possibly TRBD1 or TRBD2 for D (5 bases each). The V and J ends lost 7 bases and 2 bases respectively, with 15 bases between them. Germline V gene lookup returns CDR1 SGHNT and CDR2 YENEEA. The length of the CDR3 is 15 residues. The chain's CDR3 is CASIPRGAPYNEQFF. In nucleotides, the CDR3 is TGTGCCAGCATCCCTCGAGGGGCCCCCTACAATGAGCAGTTCTTC.

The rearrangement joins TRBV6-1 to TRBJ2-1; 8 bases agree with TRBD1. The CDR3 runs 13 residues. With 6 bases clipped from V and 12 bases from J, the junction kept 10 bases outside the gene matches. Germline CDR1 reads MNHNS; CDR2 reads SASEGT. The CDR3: CASSQTGAPRQFF. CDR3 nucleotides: TGTGCCAGCAGCCAGACAGGGGCTCCCAGGCAGTTCTTC.

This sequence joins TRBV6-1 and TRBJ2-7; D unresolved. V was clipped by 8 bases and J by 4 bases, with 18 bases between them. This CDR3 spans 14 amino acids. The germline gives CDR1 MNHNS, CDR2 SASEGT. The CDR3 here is CASSSQEIGYEQYF. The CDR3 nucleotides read TGTGCCAGCTCCTCGCAGGAGATAGGGTACGAGCAGTACTTC.

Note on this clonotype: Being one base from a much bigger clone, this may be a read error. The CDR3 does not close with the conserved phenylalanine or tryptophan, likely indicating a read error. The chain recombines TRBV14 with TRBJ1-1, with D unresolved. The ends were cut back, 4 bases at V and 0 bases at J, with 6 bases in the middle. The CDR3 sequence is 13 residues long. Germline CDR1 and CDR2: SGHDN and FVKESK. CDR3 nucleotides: TGTGCCAGCAGCCGGATACTGAACACTGAAGCTTTCGTT. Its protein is CASSRILNTEAFV.

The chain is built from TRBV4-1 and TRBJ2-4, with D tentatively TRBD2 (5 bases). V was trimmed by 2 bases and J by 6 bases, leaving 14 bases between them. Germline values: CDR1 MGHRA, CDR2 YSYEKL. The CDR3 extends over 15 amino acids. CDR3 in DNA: TGCGCCAGCAGCCAACGGGTCTTAGAGGGAAACATTCAGTACTTC. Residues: CASSQRVLEGNIQYF.

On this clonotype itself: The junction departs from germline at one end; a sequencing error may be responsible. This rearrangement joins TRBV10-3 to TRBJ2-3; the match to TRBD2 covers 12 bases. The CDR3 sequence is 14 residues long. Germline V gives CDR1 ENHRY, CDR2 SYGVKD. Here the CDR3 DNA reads TGTGCCATCAGAGGACTAGCGGGATCAGATATGCAGTATTTT. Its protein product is CAIRGLAGSDMQYF.

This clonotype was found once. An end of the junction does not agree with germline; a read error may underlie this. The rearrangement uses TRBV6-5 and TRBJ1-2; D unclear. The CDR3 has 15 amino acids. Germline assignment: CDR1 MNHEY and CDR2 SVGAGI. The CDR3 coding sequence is TGTGCCATCAGTTACTCCTTACACGGCACCTATGGCTACACCTTC. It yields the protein CAISYSLHGTYGYTF.

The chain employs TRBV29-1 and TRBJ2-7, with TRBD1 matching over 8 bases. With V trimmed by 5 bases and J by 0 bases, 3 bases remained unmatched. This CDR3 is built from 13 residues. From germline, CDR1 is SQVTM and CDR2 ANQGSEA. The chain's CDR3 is CSVRQGSSYEQYF. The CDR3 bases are TGCAGCGTTAGACAGGGGAGCTCCTACGAGCAGTACTTC.

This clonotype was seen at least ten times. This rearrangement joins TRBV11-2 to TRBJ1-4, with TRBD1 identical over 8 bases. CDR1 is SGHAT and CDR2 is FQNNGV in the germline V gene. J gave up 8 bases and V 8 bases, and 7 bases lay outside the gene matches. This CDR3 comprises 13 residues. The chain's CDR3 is CASRPQGVEKLFF. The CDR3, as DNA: TGTGCCAGCCGGCCACAGGGGGTAGAAAAACTGTTTTTT.

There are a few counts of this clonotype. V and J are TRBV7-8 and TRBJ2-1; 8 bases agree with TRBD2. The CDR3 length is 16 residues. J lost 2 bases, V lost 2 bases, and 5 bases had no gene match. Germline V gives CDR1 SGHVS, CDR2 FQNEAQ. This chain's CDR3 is CASSLSSGGPYNEQFF. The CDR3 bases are TGTGCCAGCAGCTTATCCTCGGGAGGGCCCTACAATGAGCAGTTCTTC.

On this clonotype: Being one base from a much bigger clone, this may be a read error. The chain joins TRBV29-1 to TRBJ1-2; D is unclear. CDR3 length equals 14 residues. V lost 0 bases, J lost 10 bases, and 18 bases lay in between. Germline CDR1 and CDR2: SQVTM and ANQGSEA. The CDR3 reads CSVEDRAARRDYTF. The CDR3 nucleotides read TGCAGCGTTGAAGATCGGGCAGCGAGGCGCGACTACACCTTC.

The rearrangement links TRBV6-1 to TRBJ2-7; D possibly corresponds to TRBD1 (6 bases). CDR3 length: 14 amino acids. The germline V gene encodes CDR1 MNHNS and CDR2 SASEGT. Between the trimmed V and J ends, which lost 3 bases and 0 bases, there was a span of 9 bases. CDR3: CASSDGQSSYEQYF. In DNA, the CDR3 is TGTGCCAGCAGTGACGGACAGAGCTCCTACGAGCAGTACTTC.

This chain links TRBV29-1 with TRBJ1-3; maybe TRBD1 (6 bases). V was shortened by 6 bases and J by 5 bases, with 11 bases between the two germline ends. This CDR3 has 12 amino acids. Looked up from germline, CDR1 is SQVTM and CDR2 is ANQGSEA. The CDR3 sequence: CSVWTERNTIYF. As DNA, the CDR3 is TGCAGCGTCTGGACAGAAAGAAACACCATATATTTT.

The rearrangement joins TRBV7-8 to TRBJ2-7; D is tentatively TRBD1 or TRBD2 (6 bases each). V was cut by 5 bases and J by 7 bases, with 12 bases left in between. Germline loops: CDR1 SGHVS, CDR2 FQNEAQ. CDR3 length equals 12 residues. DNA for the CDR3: TGTGCCAGCAGCCGGGCGGGGACAGAGCAGTACTTC. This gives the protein CASSRAGTEQYF.

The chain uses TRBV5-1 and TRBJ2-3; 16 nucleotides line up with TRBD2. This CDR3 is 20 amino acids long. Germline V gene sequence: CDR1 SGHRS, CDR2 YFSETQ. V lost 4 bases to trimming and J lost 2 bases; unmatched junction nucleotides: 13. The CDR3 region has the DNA TGCGCCAGCAGCCCGGAACGCGGGACTAGCGGGAGGGAAGACACAGATACGCAGTATTTT. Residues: CASSPERGTSGREDTDTQYF.

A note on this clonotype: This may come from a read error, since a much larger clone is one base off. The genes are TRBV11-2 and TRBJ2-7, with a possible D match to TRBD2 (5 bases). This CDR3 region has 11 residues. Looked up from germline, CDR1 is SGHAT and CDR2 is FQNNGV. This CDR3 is CASSFGVEQCF. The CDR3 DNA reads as TGTGCCAGCAGCTTCGGGGTCGAGCAGTGCTTC.

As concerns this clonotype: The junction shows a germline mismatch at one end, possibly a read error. CDR3 nucleotides: TGTGCCAGGAGCTTAGTTGCTGGCGGGTGCGGAAATGAGCAGTTCTTC. It translates to CARSLVAGGCGNEQFF. The chain is built from TRBV7-8 and TRBJ2-1, with D possibly being TRBD2 (5 bases). The CDR3 length is 16 residues. CDR1 and CDR2 (germline): SGHVS, FQNEAQ.

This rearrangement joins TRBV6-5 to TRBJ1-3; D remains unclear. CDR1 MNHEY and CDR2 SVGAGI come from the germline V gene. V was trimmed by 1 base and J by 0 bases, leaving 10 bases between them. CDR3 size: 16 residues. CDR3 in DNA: TGTGCCAGCAGTTACTGGTCAGGAAACTCTGGAAACACCATATATTTT. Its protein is CASSYWSGNSGNTIYF.

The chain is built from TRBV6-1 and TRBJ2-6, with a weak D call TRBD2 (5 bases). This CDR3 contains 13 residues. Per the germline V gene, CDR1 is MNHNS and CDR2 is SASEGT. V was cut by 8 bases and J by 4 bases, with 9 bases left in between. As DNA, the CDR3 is TGTGCCAGCTGGGGAGACGGGGCCAACGTCCTGACTTTC. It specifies CASWGDGANVLTF.

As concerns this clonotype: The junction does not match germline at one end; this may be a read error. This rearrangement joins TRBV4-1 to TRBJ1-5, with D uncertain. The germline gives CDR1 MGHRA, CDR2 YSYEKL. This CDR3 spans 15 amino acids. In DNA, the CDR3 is TGCGTCAGCAGCCAAGATGGCGGTAGATCAAAGCCCCAGCATTTT. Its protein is CVSSQDGGRSKPQHF.